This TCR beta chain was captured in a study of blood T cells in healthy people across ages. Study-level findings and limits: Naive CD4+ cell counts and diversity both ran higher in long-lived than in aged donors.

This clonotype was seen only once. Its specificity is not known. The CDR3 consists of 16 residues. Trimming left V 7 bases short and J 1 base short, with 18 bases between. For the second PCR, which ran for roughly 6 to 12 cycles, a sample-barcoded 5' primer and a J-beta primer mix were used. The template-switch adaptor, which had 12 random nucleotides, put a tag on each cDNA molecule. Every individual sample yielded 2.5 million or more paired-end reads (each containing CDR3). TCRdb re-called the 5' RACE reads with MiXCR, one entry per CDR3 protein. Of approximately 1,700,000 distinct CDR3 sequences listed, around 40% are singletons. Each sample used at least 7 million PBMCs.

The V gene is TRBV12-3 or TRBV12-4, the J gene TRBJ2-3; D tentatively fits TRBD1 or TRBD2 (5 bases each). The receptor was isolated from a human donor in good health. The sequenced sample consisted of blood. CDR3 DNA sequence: TGTGCCAGCACCTCCCTCGAGAGGGGAGGCACAGATACGCAGTATTTT. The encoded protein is CASTSLERGGTDTQYF.